The source of this TCR beta chain is a study of shared clonotypes between healthy human individuals. Findings of the study overall: Sequencing of the sorted subsets was shown by rarefaction to be incomplete despite large depth. Lower generation probabilities were found for non-shared clonotypes than for those shared by all four donors. Naive subsets typically showed greater estimated richness than memory subsets.

Profiled with immunoSEQ multiplex PCR; TCRdb holds only in-frame clones, not every one. The sample comprises 800,000 to 1,200,000 clones, approximately 78% of which are singletons, and 0.5% to 0.6% rests with the top ten. Looked up from germline, CDR1 is LNHNV and CDR2 is YYDKDF (reference sequence). Trimming stripped 1 base from V and 5 bases from J, with 15 bases between. The length of the CDR3 is 16 residues. For this clone: The antigen is not known.

This receptor was taken from a man between 18 and 29 years old in good health. Some clones in this sample may be carry-over from other donors' samples. The chain is built from TRBV15 and TRBJ2-1, with D possibly TRBD2 on 6 matching bases. Sequenced material: memory CD4+ T cells from PBMCs. The sample's subset: CD45RA-negative fraction. CDR3 bases: TGTGCCACCAGCAGAGTAGTTGGACGGACTAACAATGAGCAGTTCTTC. Translated, it gives CATSRVVGRTNNEQFF.